This T cell receptor (beta chain) was sequenced in a study of response to subunit inactivated influenza vaccine. This clonotype was counted a few times. Using its own MiXCR run on the RT-PCR reads, TCRdb lists one record per CDR3 protein. Of some 550,000 distinct CDR3 sequences listed, around 25% are singletons. The CDR3 has 15 residues. V was clipped by 4 bases and J by 6 bases; unmatched bases: 10. The germline CDR1 and CDR2 sequences are SGHRS and YFSETQ. The same sample was also used in a study of T cells expressing NK-cell markers. This second report adds: The authors generated TCR beta cDNA through 5'RACE template switching with UMIs. Source material for TCR beta repertoires consisted of sorted CD3+CD56+NKG2C+, CD3+CD56+NKG2C- and CD3+CD56-NKG2C+ T cells. With respect to HCMV, most of the eight sequenced donors were seropositive, and one was seronegative. For a few donors, these clonotypes were likewise the leading ones in the CD3+CD56-NKG2C+ fraction.

This chain joins TRBV5-1 and TRBJ1-1; 9 nucleotides match TRBD1. This clonotype was sampled from a middle-aged man who received an inactivated influenza vaccine. The starting material was CD4+ T cells sorted from PBMCs, obtained about 12 days after vaccination. Here the CDR3 reads CASSPRQGDSAEAFF. DNA of the CDR3: TGCGCCAGCAGCCCGAGACAGGGGGATAGCGCTGAAGCTTTCTTT.